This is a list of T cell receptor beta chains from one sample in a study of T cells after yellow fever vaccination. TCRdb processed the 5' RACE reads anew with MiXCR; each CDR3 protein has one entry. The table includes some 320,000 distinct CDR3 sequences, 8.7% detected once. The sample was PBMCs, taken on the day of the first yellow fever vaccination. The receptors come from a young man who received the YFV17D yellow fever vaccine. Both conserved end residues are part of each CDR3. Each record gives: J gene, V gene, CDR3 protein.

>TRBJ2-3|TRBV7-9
CASSPTGDRTDTQYF
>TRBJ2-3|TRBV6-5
CASSYSLGRTDTQYF
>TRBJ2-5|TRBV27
CASSPSSRGRETQYF
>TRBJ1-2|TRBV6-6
CASSYGTNNGYTF
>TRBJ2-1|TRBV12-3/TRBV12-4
CASSSSGYYNEQFF
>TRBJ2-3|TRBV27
CASSLTPGGGPDTQYF
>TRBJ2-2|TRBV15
CATSTDARGLGVLFF
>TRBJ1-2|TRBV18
CASSLDRDYGYTF
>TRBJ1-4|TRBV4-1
CASSQVGREGEKLFF
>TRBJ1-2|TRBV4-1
CASSLHRGPDSGYTF
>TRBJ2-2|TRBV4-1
CASSQSGGWRELFF
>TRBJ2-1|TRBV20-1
CSANSYNEQFF
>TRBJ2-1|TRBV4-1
CASSQDEYRYLYNEQFF